These 25 T cell receptor beta chains originate from one sample sequenced in a study of shared clonotypes between healthy human individuals. Method: immunoSEQ multiplex PCR; TCRdb's copy keeps in-frame clones and lacks some. This sample has roughly 2.5 million clones; 85% to 95% occur once, and the top ten carry 0.13% to 0.15%. The specimen sequenced was naive CD4+ T cells sorted from blood. Subset indicated: CD45RA+ positively selected. The source is a man between 18 and 35 years old in good health.

The chain combines TRBV7-2 with TRBJ2-3, with 8 nucleotides matching TRBD2. The CDR3 has 15 amino acids. The germline V gene encodes CDR1 SGHTA and CDR2 FQGNSA. J gave up 6 bases and V 5 bases, and 10 bases lay outside the gene matches. The CDR3 reads CASSRTSPTGDTQYF. As DNA, the CDR3 is TGTGCCAGCAGCAGGACTAGCCCCACCGGGGATACGCAGTATTTT. Drawing the rest from reference TRBV7-2 and TRBJ2-3, the complete variable domain is GAGVSQSPSNKVTEKGKDVELRCDPISGHTALYWYRQSLGQGLEFLIYFQGNSAPDKSGLPSDRFSAERTGGSVSTLTIQRTQQEDSAVYLCASSRTSPTGDTQYFGPGTRLTVL.

This chain links TRBV5-6 with TRBJ2-5, with D possibly being TRBD1 or TRBD2 (5 bases each). Between the trimmed V and J ends, which lost 4 bases and 4 bases, there was a span of 11 bases. CDR1 SGHDT and CDR2 YYEEEE come from the germline V gene. The CDR3 totals 13 residues. The CDR3 DNA sequence: TGTGCCAGCAGCGATGAGAGGGGAGAGACCCAGTACTTC. Its protein product is CASSDERGETQYF.

The rearrangement links TRBV6-6 to TRBJ2-2; D uncertain. Germline assignment: CDR1 MNHNY and CDR2 SVGAGI (reference sequence). This CDR3 is 14 amino acids long. V shed 6 bases and J shed 3 bases, with 11 bases lying between them. The CDR3 nucleotides are TGTGCCAGCAGCCAATTCGGGTACACCGGGGAGCTGTTTTTT. Its protein product is CASSQFGYTGELFF.

The CDR3 nucleotides read TGTGCCAGTAGGGGACAGGGATTTTCCTCCTACGAGCAGTACTTC. It codes for CASRGQGFSSYEQYF. The chain employs TRBV6-1 and TRBJ2-7; TRBD1 aligns across 9 bases. The ends lost 9 bases at V and 0 bases at J; junction bases unmatched: 9. CDR1 MNHNS and CDR2 SASEGT come from the germline V gene. The CDR3 runs to 15 residues.

Of note for this clone: Other DNA sequences of this sample code for an identical CDR3. The chain employs TRBV5-1 and TRBJ1-1, with D perhaps TRBD1 (5 bases). Germline CDR1 and CDR2: SGHRS and YFSETQ. The CDR3 has 14 residues. Trimming removed 5 bases at V and 1 base at J, with 12 bases between. This CDR3 is CASSPGPTNTEAFF. CDR3 DNA: TGCGCCAGCAGTCCAGGGCCCACGAACACTGAAGCTTTCTTT.

The sample holds one count of this clone. The V gene is TRBV9, the J gene TRBJ1-6; D not certain. CDR3 size: 14 residues. Germline-derived CDR1 and CDR2 are SGDLS and YYNGEE. V was pared by 1 base and J by 8 bases, with 10 bases between. The CDR3 sequence: CASSVSRTYSPLHF. CDR3 nucleotides: TGTGCCAGCAGCGTAAGTCGCACCTATTCACCCCTCCACTTT. Combining the CDR3 with reference TRBV9 and TRBJ1-6 gives the whole variable domain DSGVTQTPKHLITATGQRVTLRCSPRSGDLSVYWYQQSLDQGLQFLIQYYNGEERAKGNILERFSAQQFPDLHSELNLSSLELGDSALYFCASSVSRTYSPLHFGNGTRLTVT.

This clone has just a few counts. The V gene is TRBV10-3, the J gene TRBJ1-6; D uncertain. The CDR3 covers 12 residues. CDR1 and CDR2 from the germline V gene are ENHRY and SYGVKD. The V and J ends lost 5 bases and 6 bases respectively, with 5 bases between them. The CDR3 loop is CAISHSNSPLHF. CDR3 nucleotide sequence: TGTGCCATCAGTCACAGTAATTCACCCCTCCACTTT.

The chain has TRBV23-1 and TRBJ1-2; D is possibly TRBD1 (6 bases). TRBV23-1 is sorted into the ORF group, with uncertain function. Between the trimmed V and J ends, which lost 8 bases and 1 base, there was a span of 14 bases. The CDR3 has 14 residues. The CDR3 here is CASGIGGINYGYTF. The CDR3, as DNA: TGCGCCAGCGGGATCGGGGGCATTAACTATGGCTACACCTTC.

The chain combines TRBV18 with TRBJ2-3; 9 nucleotides align to TRBD2. Germline values: CDR1 KGHSH, CDR2 LQKENI. This CDR3 has 13 amino acids. J lost 5 bases, V lost 6 bases, and 3 bases had no gene match. The CDR3 loop is CASSLTSGDTQYF. The CDR3 bases are TGTGCCAGCTCGCTGACTAGCGGAGATACGCAGTATTTT.

V gene TRBV28 combines with J gene TRBJ1-5; the match to TRBD1 covers 9 bases. In germline, CDR1 is MDHEN, CDR2 SYDVKM. The CDR3 spans 22 residues. Germline trimming cut 5 bases from V and 2 bases from J; bases unmatched to any gene: 25. CDR3 sequence reads: CASSPKTPGTGFLDWGNQPQHF. The CDR3 DNA reads as TGTGCCAGCAGTCCAAAAACTCCCGGGACAGGGTTTCTCGATTGGGGCAATCAGCCCCAGCATTTT.

This chain joins TRBV13 and TRBJ1-3; D is perhaps TRBD1 (5 bases). V lost 5 bases and J 0 bases, leaving 11 bases between the germline ends. In germline, CDR1 is PRHDT, CDR2 FYEKMQ (reference sequence). This CDR3 has 15 residues. The DNA of the CDR3 is TGTGCCAGCAGCACCAGACAGATCTCTGGAAACACCATATATTTT. It specifies CASSTRQISGNTIYF.

The chain uses TRBV7-2 and TRBJ2-7, with TRBD2 matching over 15 bases. In germline, CDR1 is SGHTA, CDR2 FQGNSA. J was trimmed by 13 bases and V by 1 base; bases with no gene match: 11. The length of the CDR3 is 16 residues. CDR3 sequence: CASSLEGVGLAGGPYF. In DNA, the CDR3 is TGTGCCAGCAGCTTAGAGGGGGTGGGACTAGCGGGAGGCCCATACTTC.

This clone was seen more than once but under ten times. The chain has TRBV7-3 and TRBJ1-1, with D hard to call. Trimming left V 7 bases short and J 4 bases short, with 13 bases between. This CDR3 comprises 13 residues. The germline V gene has CDR1 SGHTA and CDR2 FQGTGA. The CDR3 DNA is TGTGCCAGCAAAATGATTTCGGGCACTGAAGCTTTCTTT. Encoded protein: CASKMISGTEAFF.

The chain has TRBV6-1 and TRBJ2-2, with TRBD1 matching over 8 bases. The CDR3 is 16 residues long. CDR1 is MNHNS, CDR2 SASEGT, per germline. V was pared by 4 bases and J by 1 base, with 5 bases of the junction left unmatched. For the CDR3, the DNA is TGTGCCAGCAGTGGACAGGGGCGAATGAACACCGGGGAGCTGTTTTTT. This codes for CASSGQGRMNTGELFF.

As to this clone: Other DNA sequences from this sample encode an identical CDR3 as well. The rearrangement uses TRBV11-2 and TRBJ2-3, with unresolved D. Germline CDR1 SGHAT, CDR2 FQNNGV. The CDR3 contains 12 residues. Trimming removed 5 bases at V and 2 bases at J, with 5 bases between. The CDR3 DNA is TGTGCCAGCAGCCAACACACAGATACGCAGTATTTT. Its protein product is CASSQHTDTQYF.

This chain joins TRBV7-3 and TRBJ2-1, with D possibly TRBD2 on 7 matching bases. The CDR3 has 16 amino acids. Trimming removed 1 base at V and 5 bases at J, with 15 bases between. The germline gives CDR1 SGHTA, CDR2 FQGTGA. The CDR3 region has the DNA TGTGCCAGCAGCTTAAAGGGGGGGACACTAAACAATGAGCAGTTCTTC. Protein sequence: CASSLKGGTLNNEQFF. Drawing the rest from reference TRBV7-3 and TRBJ2-1, the complete variable domain is GAGVSQTPSNKVTEKGKYVELRCDPISGHTALYWYRQSLGQGPEFLIYFQGTGAADDSGLPNDRFFAVRPEGSVSTLKIQRTERGDSAVYLCASSLKGGTLNNEQFFGPGTRLTVL.

The genes are TRBV19 and TRBJ1-6; weak D call: TRBD1 (6 bases). The CDR3 has 14 amino acids. Per the germline V gene, CDR1 is LNHDA and CDR2 is SQIVND (reference sequence). The ends were cut back, 3 bases at V and 8 bases at J, with 11 bases in the middle. As DNA, the CDR3 is TGTGCCAGTAGTATTTGGGGGCCGGATTCACCCCTCCACTTT. Its translation is CASSIWGPDSPLHF.

The chain couples TRBV5-1 to TRBJ1-1, with TRBD1 matching 8 bases. V shed 0 bases, J shed 4 bases, and the junction held 11 bases outside the gene matches. CDR1 and CDR2 from the germline V gene are SGHRS and YFSETQ. This CDR3 spans 17 amino acids. The CDR3 region has the DNA TGCGCCAGCAGCTTGGCCTTCGGACAGGGTCACGGCACTGAAGCTTTCTTT. Its protein product is CASSLAFGQGHGTEAFF.

The gene calls are TRBV7-8 and TRBJ2-7; 10 positions match TRBD2. The V gene end was trimmed by 5 bases and the J gene end by 6 bases; junction bases not matched to a gene: 10. CDR3 length equals 15 residues. CDR1 SGHVS and CDR2 FQNEAQ come from the germline V gene. CDR3 protein: CASSTPSGGTFEQYF. CDR3 nucleotide sequence: TGTGCCAGCAGCACCCCTAGCGGGGGTACGTTCGAGCAGTACTTC.

About this clone itself: Distinct nucleotide sequences in the sample also encode this CDR3. V usage is TRBV18 and J usage is TRBJ2-5; a weak D match, TRBD2 (6 bases). V was clipped by 3 bases and J by 3 bases, with 8 bases between them. Germline V gene lookup returns CDR1 KGHSH and CDR2 LQKENI. The CDR3 loop spans 13 amino acids. The CDR3 sequence is CASSPSGEETQYF. The CDR3 DNA reads TGTGCCAGCTCACCCTCGGGGGAAGAGACCCAGTACTTC.

The V and J genes are TRBV10-3 and TRBJ1-6; perhaps TRBD1 as D (6 bases). Germline CDR1 reads ENHRY; CDR2 reads SYGVKD. This CDR3 is built from 16 residues. V was shortened by 2 bases and J by 5 bases, with 13 bases between the two germline ends. The CDR3 bases are TGTGCCATCAGTGAGGGGGCGGGGGCAAATAATTCACCCCTCCACTTT. Translated: CAISEGAGANNSPLHF.

This chain uses TRBV2 with TRBJ2-1, with 12 bases matching TRBD2. CDR1 and CDR2 from the germline V gene are SNHLY and FYNNEI. The CDR3 totals 15 residues. V trimming: 7 bases; J trimming: 9 bases; junction bases outside the gene matches: 10. DNA of the CDR3: TGTGCCAGCAAGAGACTAGCGGGGGTTGGCGGTGAGCAGTTCTTC. Protein sequence: CASKRLAGVGGEQFF.

The chain has TRBV5-4 and TRBJ2-1, with D possibly matching TRBD2 (6 bases). Germline V lookup: CDR1 SGHNT, CDR2 YYREEE (reference sequence). V was trimmed by 2 bases and J by 4 bases, leaving 13 bases between them. This CDR3 has 15 residues. In nucleotides, the CDR3 is TGTGCCAGCAGCTTCGAGGCTAGCGCATACAATGAGCAGTTCTTC. It specifies CASSFEASAYNEQFF.

The chain employs TRBV11-1 and TRBJ2-1; D is perhaps TRBD2 (6 bases). CDR1 SGHAT and CDR2 FQDESV come from the germline V gene (reference sequence). The CDR3 sequence is 12 residues long. V was shortened by 5 bases and J by 8 bases, with 10 bases between the two germline ends. The CDR3 DNA sequence: TGTGCCAGCAGCCCCTGGGGGGATGAGCAGTTCTTC. It encodes CASSPWGDEQFF.

V gene TRBV6-1 combines with J gene TRBJ1-2, with D maybe TRBD1 (5 bases). The CDR3 has 15 residues. The V gene lost 1 base and the J gene lost 4 bases, with 13 bases spanning the gap. Germline assignment: CDR1 MNHNS and CDR2 SASEGT. For the CDR3, the DNA is TGTGCCAGCAGTGAAGTTCAGAGGGGCTTCTATGGCTACACCTTC. Encoded protein: CASSEVQRGFYGYTF.